The source of this T cell receptor (beta chain) is a study of cytomegalovirus exposure and HLA in healthy donors. Primers included in the PCR were 60 Vbeta and 13 Jbeta primers. Profiling relied on immunoSEQ multiplex PCR, and the TCRdb table lists in-frame clones only, not all of them. Of about 130,000 clones listed, roughly 75% are singletons. Germline-derived CDR1 and CDR2 are LNHDA and SQIVND (reference sequence). V was trimmed by 7 bases and J by 0 bases, leaving 16 bases between them. The CDR3 extends over 15 amino acids. The chain employs TRBV19 and TRBJ2-7, with D perhaps TRBD2 (6 bases). The sequenced material came from PBMCs. This sequence was found in a man younger than 45 in good health. CDR3 bases: TGTGCCAGTAAGCCCCTCCCAGCGGGCTCCTACGAGCAGTACTTC. Translating it yields CASKPLPAGSYEQYF.